This T cell receptor beta chain came from a study of T cell responses to AZD1222 COVID-19 vaccine. V was shortened by 6 bases and J by 0 bases, with 12 bases between the two germline ends. The V gene's germline CDR1 is MDHEN and CDR2 SYDVKM. There are 15 residues in the CDR3. Only in-frame clones appear in the TCRdb table, and some are missing; sequencing was by immunoSEQ multiplex PCR. The sample yields around 140,000 clones, roughly nine tenths seen once. The chain uses TRBV28 and TRBJ2-1; possible D gene TRBD2, 7 bases. The sequence came from an adult who received the MenACWY meningococcal vaccine as a control. The sample consisted of peripheral blood, taken 28 days after the second dose of the MenACWY control vaccine. The CDR3 sequence is CASSGGGRSYNEQFF. The CDR3 region has the DNA TGTGCCAGCAGCGGCGGGGGCCGCTCCTACAATGAGCAGTTCTTC. The entire variable domain, with the rest obtained from reference TRBV28 and TRBJ2-1, is as follows: DVKVTQSSRYLVKRTGEKVFLECVQDMDHENMFWYRQDPGLGLRLIYFSYDVKMKEKGDIPEGYSVSREKKERFSLILESASTNQTSMYLCASSGGGRSYNEQFFGPGTRLTVL.